One sample yielded the 22 T cell receptor beta chains listed below, sequenced in a study of T cells after yellow fever vaccination (dated by TCRdb to about 2019). This specimen's treatment or condition label, per the study, means: live attenuated yellow fever vaccine strain. The receptor library was made with 5' RACE. TCRdb lists the instrument as Illumina HiSeq 2500. TCRdb reworked the public reads: Q25 trimming with fastp, MiXCR clone assembly, productive beta chains retained. Entries that share a CDR3 protein sequence are merged under the most common genes and DNA. The table for this sample lists approximately 300,000 distinct CDR3 sequences; 10% to 15% of them were counted only once. Clones ranked in the top ten supply roughly 0.5% of the sample. Here the sequenced sample was CD4+ T cells sorted from PBMCs, taken 45 days after the yellow fever booster vaccination. The receptor source for this set is a man aged 25-45 years who received the YFV17D yellow fever vaccine.

The CDR3 DNA sequence: TGTGCCAGCAGTGACTCGTCCCGGGGGGAGCTGTTTTTT. It yields the protein CASSDSSRGELFF. The chain uses TRBV6-4 and TRBJ2-2; D ambiguous. V shed 0 bases and J shed 8 bases, with 7 bases lying between them. Germline V lookup: CDR1 MRHNA, CDR2 SNTAGT. The CDR3 totals 13 residues.

The V gene is TRBV7-2, the J gene TRBJ2-3; D not resolved. V was pared by 2 bases and J by 2 bases, with 11 bases between. The CDR3 loop spans 15 amino acids. Germline V gene lookup returns CDR1 SGHTA and CDR2 FQGNSA. The CDR3 region is CASSLMGGTTDTQYF. CDR3 coding DNA: TGTGCCAGCAGCTTAATGGGCGGAACCACAGATACGCAGTATTTT. Combining the CDR3 with reference TRBV7-2 and TRBJ2-3 gives the whole variable domain GAGVSQSPSNKVTEKGKDVELRCDPISGHTALYWYRQSLGQGLEFLIYFQGNSAPDKSGLPSDRFSAERTGGSVSTLTIQRTQQEDSAVYLCASSLMGGTTDTQYFGPGTRLTVL.

This clonotype has just a few counts. V usage is TRBV4-1 and J usage is TRBJ1-2; no definite D call. The CDR3 consists of 15 residues. Trimming left V 0 bases short and J 0 bases short, with 8 bases between. Looked up from germline, CDR1 is MGHRA and CDR2 is YSYEKL. The CDR3 sequence is CASSQEGYTNYGYTF. The CDR3 DNA follows: TGCGCCAGCAGCCAAGAGGGCTACACTAACTATGGCTACACCTTC.

This clonotype was detected a few times. CDR3 DNA sequence: TGTGCCAGCAGCGCAGACAGGAGTTCCTACGAGCAGTACTTC. Its protein is CASSADRSSYEQYF. V is TRBV9 and J is TRBJ2-7; TRBD1 is a possible D gene (6 bases). V was trimmed by 3 bases and J by 1 base, leaving 11 bases between them. The length of the CDR3 is 14 residues. Looked up from germline, CDR1 is SGDLS and CDR2 is YYNGEE.

This clonotype was seen a few times. The rearrangement uses TRBV5-1 and TRBJ2-3; 9 bases align to TRBD2. The V and J ends lost 4 bases and 3 bases, in that order; junction bases with no gene match: 6. The germline CDR1 and CDR2 sequences are SGHRS and YFSETQ. The CDR3 has 15 residues. CDR3 DNA sequence: TGCGCCAGCAGCCCCGGGACTAGCAGAACAGATACGCAGTATTTT. Translated, it gives CASSPGTSRTDTQYF. Full variable domain (rest looked up from reference TRBV5-1 and TRBJ2-3): KAGVTQTPRYLIKTRGQQVTLSCSPISGHRSVSWYQQTPGQGLQFLFEYFSETQRNKGNFPGRFSGRQFSNSRSEMNVSTLELGDSALYLCASSPGTSRTDTQYFGPGTRLTVL.

The chain couples TRBV11-2 to TRBJ2-1, with 10 bases that match TRBD1. With 5 bases clipped from V and 9 bases from J, the junction kept 4 bases outside the gene matches. Looked up from germline, CDR1 is SGHAT and CDR2 is FQNNGV. This CDR3 has 13 residues. CDR3 nucleotide sequence: TGTGCCAGCAGCATTCGGACAGGGGGTGAGCAGTTCTTC. Translating gives CASSIRTGGEQFF.

This clonotype has more than one count but fewer than ten. The chain employs TRBV7-2 and TRBJ2-7, with 7 bases fitting TRBD1. The germline V gene has CDR1 SGHTA and CDR2 FQGNSA. The CDR3 totals 14 residues. J was trimmed by 2 bases and V by 4 bases; bases with no gene match: 5. CDR3 coding DNA: TGTGCCAGCAGCTGGAGACAGGGTCCCTACGAGCAGTACTTC. Residues: CASSWRQGPYEQYF.

The table lists this clonotype with a few counts. V gene TRBV30 combines with J gene TRBJ2-2, with D hard to call. CDR1 and CDR2 (germline): GTSNPN, SVGIG (reference sequence). The CDR3 is made up of 11 amino acids. Between the trimmed V and J ends, which lost 4 bases and 7 bases, there was a span of 7 bases. The DNA for the CDR3 is TGTGCCTGGATGGGGAACGGGGAGCTGTTTTTT. Amino acid sequence: CAWMGNGELFF.

This clonotype was observed a few times. This chain uses TRBV5-5 with TRBJ1-5; perhaps TRBD1 as D (5 bases). Germline CDR1 SGHKS, CDR2 YYEKEE (reference sequence). Trimming pared 5 bases from V and 5 bases from J, leaving 11 bases between. The CDR3 sequence is 13 residues long. As DNA, the CDR3 is TGTGCCAGCAGGAAGGGGACGGATCAGCCCCAGCATTTT. Its protein is CASRKGTDQPQHF.

This clonotype was seen many times. The chain recombines TRBV10-2 with TRBJ2-1; no definite D call. This CDR3 region has 13 residues. From germline, CDR1 is WSHSY and CDR2 SAAADI. V dropped 5 bases and J dropped 3 bases, with 8 bases sitting between them. Written as DNA, the CDR3 is TGCGCCAGCAGTTTGGACGGCTACAATGAGCAGTTCTTC. It translates to CASSLDGYNEQFF.

This chain uses TRBV5-1 with TRBJ2-1; 13 bases map to TRBD2. The V and J ends lost 6 bases and 8 bases, in that order; junction bases with no gene match: 8. The CDR3 sequence is 15 residues long. Germline CDR1 is SGHRS and CDR2 is YFSETQ. CDR3 protein: CASIGGTSGIHEQFF. CDR3 DNA: TGCGCCAGCATTGGGGGGACTAGCGGGATCCATGAGCAGTTCTTC. The whole variable domain, filled in from reference TRBV5-1 and TRBJ2-1, reads KAGVTQTPRYLIKTRGQQVTLSCSPISGHRSVSWYQQTPGQGLQFLFEYFSETQRNKGNFPGRFSGRQFSNSRSEMNVSTLELGDSALYLCASIGGTSGIHEQFFGPGTRLTVL.

There are a few counts of this clonotype. V and J are TRBV3-1 and TRBJ1-1; weak D call: TRBD1 (5 bases). This CDR3 has 14 amino acids. V lost 1 base, J lost 10 bases, and 16 bases lay in between. Germline assignment: CDR1 LGHDT and CDR2 YNNKEL (reference sequence). CDR3 nucleotides: TGTGCCAGCAGCCAAGTGGGTATCGAGGGGCGAGCTTTCTTT. Translation: CASSQVGIEGRAFF. The whole variable domain, filled in from reference TRBV3-1 and TRBJ1-1, reads DTAVSQTPKYLVTQMGNDKSIKCEQNLGHDTMYWYKQDSKKFLKIMFSYNNKELIINETVPNRFSPKSPDKAHLNLHINSLELGDSAVYFCASSQVGIEGRAFFGQGTRLTVV.

The genes are TRBV5-1 and TRBJ2-3; perhaps TRBD1 as D (5 bases). Germline CDR1 SGHRS, CDR2 YFSETQ. CDR3 length: 15 residues. V was shortened by 4 bases and J by 5 bases, with 17 bases between the two germline ends. CDR3 amino acids: CASSLAGLGVDTQYF. In DNA, the CDR3 is TGCGCCAGCAGCCTGGCAGGGCTAGGGGTAGATACGCAGTATTTT.

In its sample, this clonotype was seen a few times. The rearrangement links TRBV2 to TRBJ2-3; the D gene is possibly TRBD2 (5 bases). The germline CDR1 and CDR2 sequences are SNHLY and FYNNEI. This CDR3 has 13 residues. V shed 3 bases and J shed 5 bases, with 9 bases lying between them. The CDR3 spells CASSDGAGDTQYF. The CDR3 DNA follows: TGTGCCAGCAGTGACGGTGCGGGAGATACGCAGTATTTT.

The genes are TRBV12-3 or TRBV12-4 and TRBJ2-7; 9 positions match TRBD2. The V and J ends lost 10 bases and 0 bases, in that order; junction bases with no gene match: 4. The CDR3 covers 13 residues. The CDR3 protein is CAITLAGSYEQYF. In DNA, the CDR3 is TGTGCCATCACACTAGCGGGCTCCTACGAGCAGTACTTC.

The chain links TRBV12-3 or TRBV12-4 to TRBJ2-2, with TRBD2 matching 12 bases. The CDR3 length is 15 residues. V lost 6 bases and J lost 5; bases outside the gene matches: 4. For the CDR3, the DNA is TGTGCCAGCAGGGGGGGGACTAGCGGGACCGGGGAGCTGTTTTTT. This codes for CASRGGTSGTGELFF.

The rearrangement uses TRBV27 and TRBJ1-1, with D perhaps matching TRBD1 (5 bases). Germline CDR1 MNHEY, CDR2 SMNVEV (reference sequence). The CDR3 has 15 residues. Trimming removed 5 bases from V and 1 base from J, with 14 bases in between. CDR3: CASSQGVRWNTEAFF. In DNA, the CDR3 is TGTGCCAGCAGTCAAGGGGTAAGGTGGAACACTGAAGCTTTCTTT.

The chain recombines TRBV30 with TRBJ2-5, with D perhaps TRBD1 or TRBD2 (5 bases each). The CDR3 is made up of 15 amino acids. Germline CDR1 and CDR2: GTSNPN and SVGIG (reference sequence). Trimming shortened V by 0 bases and J by 2 bases, and 13 bases separated the two germline ends. CDR3 nucleotides: TGTGCCTGGAGTGTTCCGGGACCCGCACAAGAGACCCAGTACTTC. It codes for CAWSVPGPAQETQYF.

About this clonotype: A much larger clonotype is one base distant, so this may be a read error. This chain uses TRBV7-3 with TRBJ2-3; 13 bases align to TRBD2. V shed 5 bases, J shed 4 bases, and the junction held 6 bases outside the gene matches. Per germline, CDR1 SGHTA and CDR2 FQGTGA. The CDR3 contains 16 residues. CDR3 sequence: CASSAGLAGAADTQYF. The CDR3, as DNA: TGTGCCAGCAGCGCCGGACTAGCGGGAGCGGCAGATACGCAGTATTTT.

V gene TRBV2 combines with J gene TRBJ2-3; TRBD2 matches 11 bases. The CDR3 runs 15 residues. J lost 2 bases, V lost 4 bases, and 2 bases had no gene match. Germline CDR1 reads SNHLY; CDR2 reads FYNNEI. The CDR3 DNA is TGTGCCAGCAGTGGACTAGCGGGAACCACAGATACGCAGTATTTT. Residues: CASSGLAGTTDTQYF.

This clonotype was observed a few times. The chain combines TRBV12-3 or TRBV12-4 with TRBJ2-5; D is ambiguous. The CDR3 covers 14 residues. V gave up 3 bases and J gave up 1 base, with 9 bases separating them. The CDR3 DNA follows: TGTGCCAGCAGTTTCAGCAGGTCCCAAGAGACCCAGTACTTC. Translated, it gives CASSFSRSQETQYF.

This clonotype was seen more than once but under ten times. A junction boundary mismatches the germline segment, possibly from a read error. The chain has TRBV20-1 and TRBJ2-1, with 10 bases identical to TRBD2. CDR1 DFQATT and CDR2 SNEGSKA come from the germline V gene (reference sequence). This CDR3 spans 15 amino acids. The CDR3 nucleotides are TGCAGTGCTAGAAGCGGGAGGGGCTCCAACAATGAGCAGTTCTTC. As protein: CSARSGRGSNNEQFF.